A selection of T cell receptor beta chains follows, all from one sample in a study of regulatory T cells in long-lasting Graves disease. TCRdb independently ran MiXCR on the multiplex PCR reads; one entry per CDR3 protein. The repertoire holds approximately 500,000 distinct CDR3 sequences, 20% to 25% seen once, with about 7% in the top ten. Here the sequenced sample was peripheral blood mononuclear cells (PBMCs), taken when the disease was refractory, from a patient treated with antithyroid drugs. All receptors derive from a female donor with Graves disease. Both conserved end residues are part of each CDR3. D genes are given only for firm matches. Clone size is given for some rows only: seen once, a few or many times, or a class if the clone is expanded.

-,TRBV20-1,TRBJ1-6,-,CSASQGRNSPLHF,TGCAGTGCTAGCCAGGGGCGTAATTCACCCCTCCACTTT
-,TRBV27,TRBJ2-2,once,CACSLSLLTKGELFF,TGTGCCTGCAGTTTATCCCTCCTAACAAAAGGGGAGCTGTTTTTT
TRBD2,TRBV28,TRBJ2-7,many,CASSLHLKLAGNYEQYF,TGTGCCAGCAGTTTACACTTGAAACTAGCGGGGAACTACGAGCAGTACTTC
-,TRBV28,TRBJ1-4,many,CASARVGANEKLFF,TGTGCCAGCGCCCGGGTGGGCGCTAATGAAAAACTGTTTTTT
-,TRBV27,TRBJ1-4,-,CASSRDGSNEKLFF,TGTGCCAGCAGCCGGGACGGATCTAATGAAAAACTGTTTTTT
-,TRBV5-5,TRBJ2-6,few,CASSPHGEAGANVLTF,TGTGCCAGCAGCCCCCACGGGGAAGCTGGGGCCAACGTCCTGACTTTC
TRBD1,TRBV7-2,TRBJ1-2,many,CASSATPGTGMWYTF,TGTGCCAGCAGCGCTACTCCCGGGACAGGGATGTGGTACACCTTC
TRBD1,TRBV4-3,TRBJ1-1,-,CASSIGGRGTNTEAFF,TGCGCCAGCAGCATAGGGGGCAGGGGGACGAACACTGAAGCTTTCTTT
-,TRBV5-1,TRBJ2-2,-,CASSLATGPNTGELFF,TGCGCCAGCAGCTTGGCCACAGGACCGAACACCGGGGAGCTGTTTTTT
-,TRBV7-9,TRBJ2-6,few,CASSPPGVGANVLTF,TGTGCCAGCAGCCCGCCAGGGGTTGGGGCCAACGTCCTGACTTTC
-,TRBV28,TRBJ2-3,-,CASSLGGGLTDTQYF,TGTGCCAGCAGTTTAGGGGGGGGCCTCACAGATACGCAGTATTTT
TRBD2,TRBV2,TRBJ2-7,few,CASSVPGLAYEQYF,TGTGCCAGCAGTGTTCCGGGACTAGCCTACGAGCAGTACTTC
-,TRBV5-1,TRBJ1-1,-,CASMDEGRLNTEAFF,TGCGCCAGCATGGACGAGGGACGGCTGAACACTGAAGCTTTCTTT
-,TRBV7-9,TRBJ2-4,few,CASSPALATLAKNIQYF,TGTGCCAGCAGCCCGGCGTTGGCGACTCTAGCCAAAAACATTCAGTACTTC
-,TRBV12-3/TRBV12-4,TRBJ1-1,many,CASSPLRRVTEAFF,TGTGCCAGCAGTCCCCTACGGAGGGTCACTGAAGCTTTCTTT
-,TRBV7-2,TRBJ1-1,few,CASSLVGSMNTEAFF,TGTGCCAGCAGCTTAGTGGGCAGTATGAACACTGAAGCTTTCTTT
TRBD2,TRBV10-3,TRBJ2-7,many,CATSSGGLTYEQYF,TGTGCCACCTCTAGCGGGGGGTTAACCTACGAGCAGTACTTC
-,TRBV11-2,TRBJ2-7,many,CASILGVVDGIYEQYF,TGTGCCAGCATCCTAGGTGTTGTGGACGGAATCTACGAGCAGTACTTC
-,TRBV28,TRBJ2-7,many,CASSQVGEAYEQYF,TGTGCCAGCAGTCAGGTAGGGGAGGCTTACGAGCAGTACTTC
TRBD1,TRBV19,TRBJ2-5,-,CASSIGQGAGETQYF,TGTGCCAGTAGTATAGGACAGGGGGCGGGAGAGACCCAGTACTTC
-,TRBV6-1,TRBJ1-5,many,CASSEGNNLITSNQPQHF,TGTGCCAGCAGTGAAGGAAACAACCTGATAACTAGCAATCAGCCCCAGCATTTT
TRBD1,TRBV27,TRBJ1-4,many,CASSLSAGGSNEKLFF,TGTGCCAGCAGTTTATCAGCAGGGGGTTCTAATGAAAAACTGTTTTTT
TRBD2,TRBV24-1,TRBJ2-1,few,CATSQAGGRYEQFF,TGTGCCACCAGCCAAGCGGGGGGGCGGTATGAGCAGTTCTTC
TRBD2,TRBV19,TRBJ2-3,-,CASSIDLTSGSGDTQYF,TGTGCCAGTAGTATAGATCTAACTAGCGGGAGCGGAGATACGCAGTATTTT
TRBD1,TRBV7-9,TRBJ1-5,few,CASSPPDRSQPQHF,TGTGCCAGCAGCCCACCGGACAGGAGTCAGCCCCAGCATTTT
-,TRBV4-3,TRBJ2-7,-,CASSQSDAGYEQYF,TGCGCCAGCAGCCAATCGGACGCGGGGTACGAGCAGTACTTC
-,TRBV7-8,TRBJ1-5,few,CASSLGGATGNQPQHF,TGTGCCAGCAGCTTAGGGGGCGCAACTGGCAATCAGCCCCAGCATTTT
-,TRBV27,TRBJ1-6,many,CASSFEGTPPLHF,TGTGCCAGCAGTTTTGAGGGGACACCACCCCTCCACTTT
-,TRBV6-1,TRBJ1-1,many,CASSQIGGLEAFF,TGTGCCAGCAGCCAAATAGGAGGGCTTGAAGCTTTCTTT
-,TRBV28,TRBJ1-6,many,CASGSPINSPLHF,TGTGCCAGCGGGTCTCCTATTAATTCACCCCTCCACTTT
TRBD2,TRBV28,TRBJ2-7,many,CASRSSGTTVSYEQYF,TGTGCCAGCAGATCCTCCGGGACTACCGTTTCCTACGAGCAGTACTTC
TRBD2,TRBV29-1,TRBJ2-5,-,CSVAGGTQETQYF,TGCAGCGTTGCGGGGGGGACCCAAGAGACCCAGTACTTC
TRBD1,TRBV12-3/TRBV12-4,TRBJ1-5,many,CASSADRGNQPQHF,TGTGCCAGCTCCGCGGACAGGGGCAATCAGCCCCAGCATTTT
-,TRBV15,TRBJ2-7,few,CATSRFSGWGSEQYF,TGTGCCACCAGCAGATTCTCAGGGTGGGGCTCCGAGCAGTACTTC
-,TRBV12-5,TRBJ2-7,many,CASGLVSGGSYEQYF,TGTGCTAGTGGTTTGGTATCGGGCGGTTCCTACGAGCAGTACTTC